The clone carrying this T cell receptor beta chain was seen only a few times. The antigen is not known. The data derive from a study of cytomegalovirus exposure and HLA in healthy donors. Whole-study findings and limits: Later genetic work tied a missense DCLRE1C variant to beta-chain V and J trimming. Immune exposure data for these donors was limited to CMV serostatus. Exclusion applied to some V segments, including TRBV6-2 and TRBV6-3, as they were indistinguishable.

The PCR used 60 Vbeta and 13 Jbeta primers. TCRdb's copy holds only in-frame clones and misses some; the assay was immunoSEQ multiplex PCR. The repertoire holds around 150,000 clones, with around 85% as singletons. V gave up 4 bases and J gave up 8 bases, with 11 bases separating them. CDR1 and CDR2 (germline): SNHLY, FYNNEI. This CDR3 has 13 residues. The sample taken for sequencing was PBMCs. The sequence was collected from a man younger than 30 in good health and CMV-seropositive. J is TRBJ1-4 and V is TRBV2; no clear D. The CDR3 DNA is TGTGCCAGCAGTGTGGGGAGACGAGAAAAACTGTTTTTT. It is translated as CASSVGRREKLFF.